This entry features one T cell receptor (beta chain) sequence. These data belong to a study of metastatic and nonmetastatic thyroid tumors. TCRdb reassembled clones from the PCR reads with MiXCR. The table has about 92,000 clones, 14% to 15% seen once. The CDR3 spans 15 residues. Germline assignment: CDR1 PRHDT and CDR2 FYEKMQ (reference sequence). V gave up 3 bases and J gave up 3 bases; unmatched junction bases: 6. Prior to thyroid surgery, none of the patients had received any treatment. The specimen was blood. This TCR derives from a female donor with papillary thyroid cancer or a benign thyroid nodule (not recorded which). Some clones in this sample may be carry-over from other donors' samples. The chain employs TRBV13 and TRBJ2-7; 9 bases agree with TRBD2. The CDR3 region is CASSLIKRGVYEQYF. CDR3 DNA sequence: TGTGCCAGCAGCTTGATCAAGCGGGGGGTCTACGAGCAGTACTTC.